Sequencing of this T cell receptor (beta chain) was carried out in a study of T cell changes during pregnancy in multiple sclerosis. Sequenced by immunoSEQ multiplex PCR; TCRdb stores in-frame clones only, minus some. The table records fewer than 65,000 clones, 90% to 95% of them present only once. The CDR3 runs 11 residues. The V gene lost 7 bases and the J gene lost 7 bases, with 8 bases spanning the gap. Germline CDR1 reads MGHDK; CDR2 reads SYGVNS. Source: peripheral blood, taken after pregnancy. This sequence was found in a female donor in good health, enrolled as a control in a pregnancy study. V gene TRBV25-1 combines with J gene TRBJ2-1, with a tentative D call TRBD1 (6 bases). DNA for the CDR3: TGTGCCAGCATCAGGGGTAATGAGCAGTTCTTC. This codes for CASIRGNEQFF.